Many counts were recorded for the clone carrying this TCR beta chain. The sample belongs to a study of OX40 agonist ivuxolimab in advanced cancers. Study-level information: Patients in dose escalation had liver, melanoma, kidney or head and neck cancers.

The CDR3 sequence is 13 residues long. Trimming removed 4 bases at V and 7 bases at J, with 14 bases between. Germline lookup yields CDR1 SGHRS and CDR2 YFSETQ. Sequencing used immunoSEQ multiplex PCR; TCRdb keeps in-frame clones, though not all of them. This table has 90,000 to 100,000 clones, roughly 80% appearing once. The sequence was obtained from an adult with an advanced solid tumor such as melanoma, head and neck, liver or kidney cancer. The chain carries TRBV5-1 and TRBJ1-1, with D unclear. Sample: CD4+ or CD8+ T cells sorted from blood, taken in a trial of the OX40 agonist ivuxolimab. CDR3 in amino acids: CASSPIMGGEAFF. The CDR3 DNA follows: TGCGCCAGCAGCCCCATTATGGGAGGTGAAGCTTTCTTT.